This paragraph reports one TCR beta chain. The sample originates from a study of cytomegalovirus exposure and HLA in healthy donors. Overall study: Among the approximately 420 donors who were genotyped, 81% fell in the genetic ancestry cluster that is associated with self-reported Caucasian donors.

Each donor was healthy, and each was a bone marrow donor. The PCR contained 60 Vbeta and 13 Jbeta primers. The method was immunoSEQ multiplex PCR; TCRdb's version includes in-frame clones alone and lacks a portion of them. This sample has some 160,000 clones, with roughly four fifths found just once. The V gene lost 7 bases and the J gene lost 3 bases, with 10 bases spanning the gap. The germline gives CDR1 SGHTA, CDR2 FQGNSA. This CDR3 contains 13 residues. J is TRBJ1-5 and V is TRBV7-2; no clear D gene. Input material: PBMCs. The sequence came from a man between 40 and 49 years old in good health and CMV-seronegative. CDR3 residues: CASTARYNQPQHF. The CDR3, as DNA: TGTGCCAGCACCGCCCGGTACAATCAGCCCCAGCATTTT. Full variable domain (missing parts from reference TRBV7-2 and TRBJ1-5): GAGVSQSPSNKVTEKGKDVELRCDPISGHTALYWYRQSLGQGLEFLIYFQGNSAPDKSGLPSDRFSAERTGGSVSTLTIQRTQQEDSAVYLCASTARYNQPQHFGDGTRLSIL.